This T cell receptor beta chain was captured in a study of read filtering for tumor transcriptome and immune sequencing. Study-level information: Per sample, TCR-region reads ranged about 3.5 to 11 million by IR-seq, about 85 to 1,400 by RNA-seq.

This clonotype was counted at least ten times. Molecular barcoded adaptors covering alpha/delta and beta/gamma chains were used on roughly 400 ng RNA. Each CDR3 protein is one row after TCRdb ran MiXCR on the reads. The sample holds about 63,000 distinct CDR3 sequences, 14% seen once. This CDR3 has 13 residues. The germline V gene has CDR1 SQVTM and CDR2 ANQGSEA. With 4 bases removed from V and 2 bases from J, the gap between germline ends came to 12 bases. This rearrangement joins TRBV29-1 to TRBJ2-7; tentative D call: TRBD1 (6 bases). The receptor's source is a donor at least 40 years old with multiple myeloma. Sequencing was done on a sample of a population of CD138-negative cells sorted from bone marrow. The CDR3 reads CSVARGQAYEQYF. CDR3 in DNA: TGCAGCGTTGCTCGGGGACAAGCCTACGAGCAGTACTTC.